This T cell receptor beta chain was sequenced for a study of T cells in Graves' hyperthyroidism and ophthalmopathy (dated by TCRdb to the late 2010s). In the study overall: Peripheral blood samples were taken at initial diagnosis, before any treatment was given. To identify TCR V-J signatures that set the groups apart, the researchers used a discovery cohort of 100 or so patients, made up of some 41 with Graves' ophthalmopathy and 57 with stable Graves' hyperthyroidism. Prospective prediction of ophthalmopathy was tested in an independent validation cohort consisting of fewer than 20 hyperthyroidism patients and 15 or so patients who later progressed to ophthalmopathy. The 75 to 100 discovery patients were divided at random into training and test sets in a 7:3 ratio. The study also compared thyroid tissue and blood T-cell repertoires from roughly six Graves' hyperthyroidism patients. Once sampling was done, hyperthyroidism patients were given methimazole at a starting dose of 30 mg daily, whereas ophthalmopathy patients were given high-dose intravenous methylprednisolone. According to the paper, TCR Vbeta CDR3 sequencing was carried out on roughly 130 peripheral blood samples, which came from approximately 41 ophthalmopathy, around 74 hyperthyroidism and some 17 progressor patients. Summary of the overall study and its limitations: Blood samples also contained most of the expanded thyroid clonotypes (frequency above 0.001), which suggests that blood repertoires may reflect thyroid immune responses. In validation, the model predicted progression to ophthalmopathy a median of approximately 6.6 months before onset, with about 67% sensitivity and more than 72% specificity. Sample size was not statistically predetermined, and blinding of investigators to group allocation was not performed. A model built on a 13 V-J signature distinguished ophthalmopathy from stable hyperthyroidism, reaching 87.88% sensitivity and under 84% specificity in cross-validation and 80%/75% in testing.

This clonotype appeared many times. It lacks a known antigen. Per-nucleotide qualities are absent, and no much larger clonotype sits a single base away. In the ophthalmopathy patients, disease was moderately to severely active, with a Clinical Activity Score of 3 or more, a NOSPECS grade of 4 or more, and a duration of less than 3 months. Any patient with an uncontrolled infection, another autoimmune disease, pregnancy or lactation was excluded. Diagnoses were based on clinical symptoms, serum thyroxine and TRAb, thyroid ultrasound and orbital computed tomography. PBMCs were isolated from 7.5 to 10 ml of fresh peripheral blood by Ficoll-Paque density gradient centrifugation. Trizol reagent was used to extract total RNA, and RNA quality was then checked on an Agilent 2100 Bioanalyzer. TCR beta CDR3 regions were amplified from RNA transcripts. The first round of RT-PCR for the TCR CDR3 was performed with the HTBI primer set and the Qiagen OneStep RT-PCR kit. The libraries were constructed in a second round of multiplex PCR and then size-selected and purified. The libraries were sequenced on an Illumina HiSeq2000 using paired-end 100 bp reads. The original pipeline was this. Raw data were processed with SOAPnuke, discarding reads with adapters, uncalled bases, mean Phred below 15, or no exact constant-primer or identifier match. High-quality paired reads were merged using COPE v1.2.5, and each unique nucleotide sequence was defined as a clonotype. MiTCR v1.1 was used to align the clonotypes against IMGT TRBV, TRBD and TRBJ reference segments. The analysis included only V-J combinations with a frequency above 0.0001, which together covered more than 98% of the repertoires. The TCS score was defined as F50 (clonal expansion) divided by E x V (chaos), with BLOSUM62-based TCRdist calculated between CDR3 peptides within each V-J. Welch's t-statistics and random forest reduced 500 to 650 V-J features to around 14, which were used in a naive Bayes classifier (R e1071). The similarity between thyroid and blood repertoires was quantified using the Morisita-Horn index. The public reads were reanalyzed by TCRdb: fastp trimming at Q25, MiXCR alignment, in-frame beta chains only. Rows with one shared CDR3 protein collapse into an entry with the most common genes and DNA. TCRdb's processing, not the authors' own work, is the source of the V and J calls. For this sample there are 550,000 to 700,000 distinct CDR3 sequences; under 15% appear just once. The ten largest clones capture about 4.5% of the sample.

CDR1 is given as MNHEY and CDR2 as SVGEGT, both from the germline V gene. The germline V and J ends show losses of 2 bases and 0 bases respectively, and no gene match explains 10 bases of the junction. From the cysteine up to the phenylalanine, the CDR3 has a length of 18 residues. Of all the DNA, just the CDR3 is kept, 54 bases in frame from base 1. Input material: blood. Recombination joined TRBV6-2 or TRBV6-3 with TRBJ1-5; the central 7 bases match TRBD1. The receptor was derived from a woman in her forties with Graves' ophthalmopathy. The sequence in DNA is TGTGCCAGCAGTTACAATCCCGGGACAGCTTATAGCAATCAGCCCCAGCATTTT. This sequence encodes CASSYNPGTAYSNQPQHF.